Below, 24 T cell receptor beta chains from the same sample are listed, as sequenced in a study of OX40 agonist ivuxolimab in advanced cancers. Libraries were constructed by the immunoSEQ multiplex PCR assay. What TCRdb holds here is the immuneACCESS table cut down to in-frame rearrangements. Part of the clones is not present; checked against another copy, under half of the missing clones reflect an unresolved V gene, and the others are unexplained. The sample has around 44,000 clones on record, more than 75% of them singletons. The ten largest clones add up to 0.38% of the sample. The sample here was CD4+ or CD8+ T cells sorted from blood, taken in a trial of the OX40 agonist ivuxolimab. The receptors derive from an adult with an advanced solid tumor such as melanoma, head and neck, liver or kidney cancer.

This rearrangement joins TRBV7-6 to TRBJ1-2, with D possibly being TRBD1 (5 bases). CDR1 SGHVS and CDR2 FNYEAQ come from the germline V gene. This CDR3 contains 15 residues. Deletions cut 0 bases from V and 2 bases from J, with 10 bases between. The CDR3 coding sequence is TGTGCCAGCAGCTTAGCAGGGACTCCAAACTATGGCTACACCTTC. Translating it yields CASSLAGTPNYGYTF.

This clone was seen a few times. This chain links TRBV4-2 with TRBJ1-4; no firm D call. The CDR3 has 15 residues. V lost 1 base and J 8 bases, leaving 14 bases between the germline ends. The germline V gene encodes CDR1 LGHNA and CDR2 YNFKEQ. DNA of the CDR3: TGTGCCAGCAGCCAAGGGGAAGGACCACGGGAAAAACTGTTTTTT. Its translation is CASSQGEGPREKLFF.

In its sample, this clone was seen once. J is TRBJ1-5 and V is TRBV13; no firm D call. CDR1 and CDR2 (germline): PRHDT, FYEKMQ (reference sequence). The CDR3 extends over 13 amino acids. V lost 1 base and J 5 bases, leaving 6 bases between the germline ends. The CDR3 coding sequence is TGTGCCAGCAGCTTAGCGGGAGATCAGCCCCAGCATTTT. This gives the protein CASSLAGDQPQHF.

This clone has only a few counts. The V gene is TRBV18, the J gene TRBJ2-2; 8 bases align to TRBD1. Germline assignment: CDR1 KGHSH and CDR2 LQKENI. This CDR3 comprises 17 residues. With 6 bases clipped from V and 1 base from J, the junction kept 10 bases outside the gene matches. CDR3 DNA sequence: TGTGCCAGCTCTTCCAGTACCGGGACAGGGAACACCGGGGAGCTGTTTTTT. This gives the protein CASSSSTGTGNTGELFF.

Only one count was recorded for this clone. This chain uses TRBV27 with TRBJ1-1; D is undetermined. This CDR3 contains 15 residues. Trimming stripped 3 bases from V and 9 bases from J, with 20 bases between. Germline values: CDR1 MNHEY, CDR2 SMNVEV (reference sequence). The CDR3 loop is CASSFWAGSHGQAFF. CDR3 DNA: TGTGCCAGCAGTTTTTGGGCAGGATCACACGGGCAAGCTTTCTTT.

The CDR3 DNA is TGTGCCAGCAGTTTCTCTCCGGGACAGGATACGGTTGGCTACACCTTC. This translates into CASSFSPGQDTVGYTF. The chain has TRBV28 and TRBJ1-2, with 8 bases lining up with TRBD1. Trimming took 3 bases from V and 7 from J; bases not matched to a gene: 13. The CDR3 sequence is 16 residues long. The germline V gene has CDR1 MDHEN and CDR2 SYDVKM.

The rearrangement uses TRBV19 and TRBJ2-3, with 10 nucleotides matching TRBD1. The CDR3 consists of 14 residues. V trimming: 8 bases; J trimming: 5 bases; junction bases outside the gene matches: 7. Germline CDR1 LNHDA, CDR2 SQIVND (reference sequence). The CDR3 coding sequence is TGTGCCAGTCGACCGGACAGGGGGGGAGATACGCAGTATTTT. Encoded protein: CASRPDRGGDTQYF.

The CDR3 DNA reads as TGCGCCAGCAGCCAAGTGGCGAATGGGCCGTTCTCTGGAAACACCATATATTTT. It specifies CASSQVANGPFSGNTIYF. The chain combines TRBV4-1 with TRBJ1-3; D is unresolved. CDR3 size: 18 residues. The ends were cut back, 1 base at V and 0 bases at J, with 16 bases in the middle. CDR1 and CDR2 from the germline V gene are MGHRA and YSYEKL.

A few counts support this clone. The chain combines TRBV5-1 with TRBJ2-1; 8 bases fit TRBD2. The V gene end was trimmed by 0 bases and the J gene end by 6 bases; junction bases not matched to a gene: 2. Germline values: CDR1 SGHRS, CDR2 YFSETQ. The CDR3 length is 14 residues. In nucleotides, the CDR3 is TGCGCCAGCAGCTTGGTTCTAGCGGGCAATGAGCAGTTCTTC. Translation gives CASSLVLAGNEQFF.

This chain uses TRBV28 with TRBJ2-2, with D tentatively TRBD2 (5 bases). The CDR3 is made up of 14 amino acids. Germline CDR1 MDHEN, CDR2 SYDVKM. The V gene lost 6 bases and the J gene lost 4 bases, with 12 bases spanning the gap. The CDR3 region is CASRPLALTGELFF. The CDR3 DNA reads TGTGCCAGCAGACCTCTAGCCCTCACCGGGGAGCTGTTTTTT.

The chain recombines TRBV28 with TRBJ1-3; 8 positions match TRBD1. This CDR3 contains 14 residues. V shed 5 bases and J 4 bases; nucleotides not matched to a gene: 4. From germline, CDR1 is MDHEN and CDR2 SYDVKM. The CDR3 here is CASSDRGRGNTIYF. CDR3 sequence (DNA): TGTGCCAGCAGTGACAGGGGTCGGGGAAACACCATATATTTT.

This clone was counted only a few times. V gene TRBV7-2 combines with J gene TRBJ1-5; D gene unclear. CDR3 length: 14 residues. Per germline, CDR1 SGHTA and CDR2 FQGNSA. V was trimmed by 6 bases and J by 0 bases, leaving 9 bases between them. Written as DNA, the CDR3 is TGTGCCAGCAGTCTGTACTATAGCAATCAGCCCCAGCATTTT. Protein: CASSLYYSNQPQHF.

This chain joins TRBV10-3 and TRBJ2-3, with D unresolved. CDR1 and CDR2 (germline): ENHRY, SYGVKD. The length of the CDR3 is 15 residues. V dropped 3 bases and J dropped 0 bases, with 10 bases sitting between them. CDR3 sequence reads: CAISDPTGSTDTQYF. Written as DNA, the CDR3 is TGTGCCATCAGTGACCCCACTGGTAGCACAGATACGCAGTATTTT.

The chain recombines TRBV7-2 with TRBJ2-1, with 12 positions matching TRBD2. The CDR3 totals 15 residues. The junction had 4 bases not matched to a gene; V was cut back by 5 bases and J by 5 bases. Germline-derived CDR1 and CDR2 are SGHTA and FQGNSA. CDR3 bases: TGTGCCAGCAGCCCGCGACTAGCGGGGGACAATGAGCAGTTCTTC. Residues: CASSPRLAGDNEQFF.

The chain is built from TRBV10-3 and TRBJ2-7; 12 nucleotides agree with TRBD2. J gave up 4 bases and V 6 bases, and 4 bases lay outside the gene matches. This CDR3 spans 14 amino acids. Germline values: CDR1 ENHRY, CDR2 SYGVKD. The CDR3 nucleotides are TGTGCCATCAGCCTTACTAGCGGGAGGTACGAGCAGTACTTC. Protein: CAISLTSGRYEQYF.

The chain couples TRBV6-5 to TRBJ1-2; D is undetermined. The CDR3 covers 15 residues. V was shortened by 2 bases and J by 2 bases, with 12 bases between the two germline ends. Germline lookup yields CDR1 MNHEY and CDR2 SVGAGI. The CDR3 sequence: CASSYPLKGNYGYTF. The CDR3 DNA sequence: TGTGCCAGCAGTTACCCATTGAAGGGCAACTATGGCTACACCTTC.

The chain couples TRBV27 to TRBJ2-2; the D is unclear. Trimming pared 0 bases from V and 0 bases from J, leaving 11 bases between. Germline V lookup: CDR1 MNHEY, CDR2 SMNVEV (reference sequence). The CDR3 is 17 amino acids. The CDR3, as DNA: TGTGCCAGCAGTTTATCATGGCGGAACGCGAACACCGGGGAGCTGTTTTTT. As protein: CASSLSWRNANTGELFF.

The chain employs TRBV19 and TRBJ1-2; 12 nucleotides agree with TRBD1. In germline, CDR1 is LNHDA, CDR2 SQIVND (reference sequence). The V gene end was trimmed by 6 bases and the J gene end by 3 bases; junction bases not matched to a gene: 8. This CDR3 has 16 amino acids. This CDR3 is CASSRDRGLVDYGYTF. DNA of the CDR3: TGTGCCAGTAGCCGGGACAGGGGGCTAGTGGACTATGGCTACACCTTC.

This chain uses TRBV10-3 with TRBJ2-6, with a weak D call TRBD2 (6 bases). Germline V gene sequence: CDR1 ENHRY, CDR2 SYGVKD. The germline V and J ends were trimmed by 0 bases and 12 bases, with 15 bases remaining between them. This CDR3 spans 15 amino acids. The CDR3 loop is CAISESARGFGVLTF. The CDR3 region has the DNA TGTGCCATCAGTGAGTCGGCCCGGGGGTTCGGCGTCCTGACTTTC.

V and J are TRBV28 and TRBJ1-1, with D unresolved. V lost 3 bases, J lost 7 bases, and 18 bases lay in between. The CDR3 extends over 15 amino acids. CDR1 is MDHEN and CDR2 is SYDVKM in the germline V gene. CDR3 nucleotides: TGTGCCAGCAGTTTCCCCCCAAGCTTTGGTAATGAAGCTTTCTTT. Its protein product is CASSFPPSFGNEAFF.

This chain joins TRBV11-2 and TRBJ2-1; D not resolved. Germline assignment: CDR1 SGHAT and CDR2 FQNNGV. V was trimmed by 3 bases and J by 6 bases, leaving 9 bases between them. This CDR3 is built from 13 residues. The CDR3 DNA reads TGTGCCAGCAGCTTGGCGGCGTCCAATGAGCAGTTCTTC. Its translation is CASSLAASNEQFF.

The chain carries TRBV4-1 and TRBJ2-5; D remains unclear. CDR1 and CDR2 from the germline V gene are MGHRA and YSYEKL. Trimming left V 0 bases short and J 4 bases short, with 9 bases between. The length of the CDR3 is 14 residues. Here the CDR3 reads CASSQDGWTETQYF. The CDR3 nucleotides are TGCGCCAGCAGCCAAGACGGTTGGACAGAGACCCAGTACTTC.

This chain joins TRBV20-1 and TRBJ2-7; no reliable D call. CDR3 length equals 10 residues. Germline values: CDR1 DFQATT, CDR2 SNEGSKA (reference sequence). Trimming shortened V by 3 bases and J by 4 bases, and 4 bases separated the two germline ends. CDR3 sequence (DNA): TGCAGTGCTAGCCATTACGAGCAGTACTTC. It specifies CSASHYEQYF.

The V and J genes are TRBV7-7 and TRBJ2-5, with TRBD1 as a possible D gene (6 bases). V shed 5 bases and J shed 3 bases, with 13 bases lying between them. In germline, CDR1 is SSHAT, CDR2 FNYEAQ (reference sequence). CDR3 length: 14 amino acids. The CDR3 DNA reads TGTGCCAGCAGCCAGGACAGAACGAAAGAGACCCAGTACTTC. Translated: CASSQDRTKETQYF.